This T cell receptor (beta chain) was recovered during a study of control samples from healthy donors and cancer patients. This CDR3 is 13 amino acids long. Germline V gives CDR1 SGHDT, CDR2 YYEEEE. The germline V and J ends were trimmed by 0 bases and 3 bases, with 6 bases remaining between them. This table comes from immunoSEQ multiplex PCR, and its TCRdb copy is limited to in-frame clones, with some not included. This repertoire shows about 90,000 clones, approximately 93% found once; its top ten account for around 1.4%. V is TRBV5-6 and J is TRBJ1-2; perhaps TRBD1 as D (5 bases). The sequence came from a woman in her twenties or thirties in good health. The source material was blood. This chain's CDR3 is CASSLGGDYGYTF. The CDR3 nucleotides are TGTGCCAGCAGCTTGGGAGGGGACTATGGCTACACCTTC.